The T cell receptor beta chain under discussion was sequenced for a study of blood T cell repertoires in COVID-19. This table comes from immunoSEQ multiplex PCR, and its TCRdb copy is limited to in-frame clones, with some not included. Of around 34,000 clones detected, 83% appear once; the ten largest clones hold over 3.5%. The CDR3 has 13 amino acids. Trimming removed 2 bases at V and 3 bases at J, with 7 bases between. The germline CDR1 and CDR2 sequences are SGHTA and FQGNSA. The TCR was taken from a man aged 45-65 years with acute or convalescent COVID-19. This chain uses TRBV7-2 with TRBJ1-1; D unresolved. Sequenced: peripheral blood. This CDR3 is CASSLQEDTEAFF. CDR3 DNA sequence: TGTGCCAGCAGCTTACAGGAGGACACTGAAGCTTTCTTT.